Listed below are T cell receptor beta chains from one sample, sequenced in a study of identical twins. In TCRdb, the 5' RACE reads were re-called with MiXCR into one record per CDR3 protein. Of 500,000 to 550,000 distinct CDR3 sequences detected, roughly 21% appear once; the ten largest clones hold around 0.91%. These same data were also listed under a study on T cells expressing NK-cell markers.

Sample: CD4+ T cells sorted from blood. The receptors were sampled from a woman younger than 35 in good health. Both conserved end residues are part of each CDR3. Each record gives: clone size, D gene, V gene, J gene, CDR3 DNA, CDR3 protein. A D gene is named only where the DNA matches it firmly. Not every row has a clone size; where given, it reads once, few, many or a size class.

>-|-|TRBV10-3|TRBJ1-1
TGTGCCATCAGTGAGTCCTACTCCCCAGTTGGTGAAGCTTTCTTT
CAISESYSPVGEAFF
>few|-|TRBV9|TRBJ2-3
TGTGCCAGCAGCGTAGCGTCCCCTAGCACAGATACGCAGTATTTT
CASSVASPSTDTQYF
>many|-|TRBV29-1|TRBJ1-1
TGCAGCGTTGTATCGGCGGTGAACACTGAAGCTTTCTTT
CSVVSAVNTEAFF
>-|-|TRBV6-1|TRBJ1-2
TGTGCCAGCGCCGCCCCCCCACTCTATGGCTACACCTTC
CASAAPPLYGYTF
>few|-|TRBV6-6|TRBJ2-4
TGTGCCAGCAGTCACGGCCAAAACATTCAGTACTTC
CASSHGQNIQYF
>-|-|TRBV6-1|TRBJ2-1
TGTGCCAGCAGCCAGGGGTCCTCCTACAATGAGCAGTTCTTC
CASSQGSSYNEQFF
>many|-|TRBV12-3/TRBV12-4|TRBJ2-3
TGTGCCAGCAGTTTGGCCCTCCCAGATACGCAGTATTTT
CASSLALPDTQYF
>few|-|TRBV10-1|TRBJ2-7
TGCGCCAGCAGTAACGCCGGGACCCTCGAGCAGTACTTC
CASSNAGTLEQYF
>-|-|TRBV10-3|TRBJ2-1
TGTGCCATCACCACCCGCCCTAGCAATGAGCAGTTCTTC
CAITTRPSNEQFF
>few|-|TRBV6-1|TRBJ2-2
TGTGCCAGCTTTCCCATTGGGGGTAACACCGGGGAGCTGTTTTTT
CASFPIGGNTGELFF
>-|-|TRBV19|TRBJ2-3
TGTGCCAGTAGTATTAGGCTGGCCCGGAAGACAGATACGCAGTATTTT
CASSIRLARKTDTQYF
>-|-|TRBV12-3/TRBV12-4|TRBJ2-4
TGTGCCAGCAGCCCCTACAGGGTAGCCAAAAACATTCAGTACTTC
CASSPYRVAKNIQYF
>few|TRBD2|TRBV10-3|TRBJ2-7
TGTGCCATCAGTGCATCCCCCGAGCGGGGCGGATCCTACGAGCAGTACTTC
CAISASPERGGSYEQYF
>-|-|TRBV7-2|TRBJ2-7
TGTGCCAGCAGCTTATTCCCCAGACCCTACGAGCAGTACTTC
CASSLFPRPYEQYF
>few|TRBD2|TRBV6-2/TRBV6-3|TRBJ2-6
TGTGCCAGCAGTTACCATACCAAATCTAGCGGGGAAATCTCTGGGGCCAACGTCCTGACTTTC
CASSYHTKSSGEISGANVLTF
>few|-|TRBV11-2|TRBJ1-1
TGTGCCAGCAGCTGGCGGCGTGTTAGAGGGGGAGATACTGAAGCTTTCTTT
CASSWRRVRGGDTEAFF
>few|TRBD1|TRBV7-2|TRBJ1-6
TGTGCCAGCAGCTTGATAGGACAGGGGAATTCACCCCTCCACTTT
CASSLIGQGNSPLHF
>few|-|TRBV12-3/TRBV12-4|TRBJ1-1
TGTGCCAGCAGTCTCGGGCCGTGGGCCCCCACTGAAGCTTTCTTT
CASSLGPWAPTEAFF
>few|TRBD1|TRBV7-7|TRBJ2-1
TGTGCCAGCAGCTGGGACAGGTTTAATGAGCAGTTCTTC
CASSWDRFNEQFF
>many|-|TRBV12-3/TRBV12-4|TRBJ2-7
TGTGCCAGCAGTCAATACCCCTCCGGTGCGTACTTC
CASSQYPSGAYF
>few|-|TRBV21-1|TRBJ2-3
TGTGCCAGCAGCAAAAATCACACAGATACGCAGTATTTT
CASSKNHTDTQYF
>-|-|TRBV4-3|TRBJ2-7
TGCGCCAGCAGCCAAGACCTGGGCGGATCTCCCTACGAGCAGTACTTC
CASSQDLGGSPYEQYF
>-|-|TRBV4-3|TRBJ2-2
TGCGCCAGCAGCCGAGGGGCTATCCGGACAAACACCGGGGAGCTGTTTTTT
CASSRGAIRTNTGELFF
>-|-|TRBV9|TRBJ2-2
TGTGCCAGCAGCGTAGATTCTAAGCCCTTCTACACCGGGGAGCTGTTTTTT
CASSVDSKPFYTGELFF
>-|-|TRBV4-2|TRBJ2-5
TGTGCCAGCAGCCAAGCGACGGTCCAAGAGACCCAGTACTTC
CASSQATVQETQYF
>-|-|TRBV4-1|TRBJ2-5
TGCGCCAGCAGCCAAAGGCGAGGGATACAAGAGACCCAGTACTTC
CASSQRRGIQETQYF